This T cell receptor (beta chain) was identified in a study of blood T cell repertoires in COVID-19. Study in general: T cells, B-cell-depleted T cells, or PBMCs supplied cDNA or gDNA.

Clones were read by immunoSEQ multiplex PCR, and TCRdb kept only the in-frame ones, dropping some. The sample has under 200,000 clones, approximately 90% seen once. CDR1 MNHEY and CDR2 SMNVEV come from the germline V gene (reference sequence). V was cut by 1 base and J by 1 base, with 8 bases left in between. CDR3 length: 14 residues. The chain combines TRBV27 with TRBJ2-7; unclear D gene. The sample consisted of peripheral blood. This TCR was recovered from a man over 45 with acute or convalescent COVID-19. The CDR3: CASSLFGGSYEQYF. The CDR3, as DNA: TGTGCCAGCAGTTTATTCGGCGGATCCTACGAGCAGTACTTC.